The 17 T cell receptor beta chains below were found in one sample sequenced in a study of blood T cell repertoires in COVID-19. Profiled with immunoSEQ multiplex PCR; TCRdb holds only in-frame clones, not every one. The table has over 20,000 clones, roughly 90% seen once. The sequenced sample consisted of peripheral blood. Receptors were obtained from a man in his 70s with active COVID-19.

This clone was observed a single time. The chain carries TRBV5-4 and TRBJ2-1; 7 positions match TRBD2. Germline values: CDR1 SGHNT, CDR2 YYREEE (reference sequence). J was trimmed by 3 bases and V by 2 bases; bases with no gene match: 8. This CDR3 is built from 16 residues. As DNA, the CDR3 is TGTGCCAGCAGCTTCCGGGCGGGAGCGGTCTACAATGAGCAGTTCTTC. It codes for CASSFRAGAVYNEQFF.

The chain employs TRBV27 and TRBJ1-5, with D possibly matching TRBD1 (6 bases). Germline values: CDR1 MNHEY, CDR2 SMNVEV (reference sequence). The V end was cut by 5 bases, the J end by 2 bases, with 22 bases between. The CDR3 consists of 18 residues. CDR3 in amino acids: CASSPPEQGRGCNQPQHF. The CDR3 bases are TGTGCCAGCAGTCCACCGGAACAGGGAAGGGGTTGCAATCAGCCCCAGCATTTT.

Only one count was recorded for this clone. The J gene is TRBJ1-6, the V gene TRBV3-1 (or the pseudogene TRBV3-2); a possible D gene is TRBD1 (6 bases). Per the germline V gene, CDR1 is LGHDT and CDR2 is YNNKEL (reference sequence). There are 15 residues in the CDR3. Trimming removed 1 base from V and 9 bases from J, with 13 bases in between. CDR3 loop: CASSQVPGAASPLHF. In DNA, the CDR3 is TGTGCCAGCAGCCAAGTCCCAGGGGCTGCTTCACCCCTCCACTTT.

The gene calls are TRBV18 and TRBJ1-1; D might be TRBD1 (6 bases). The CDR3 length is 14 residues. Germline V gene sequence: CDR1 KGHSH, CDR2 LQKENI. Trimming removed 4 bases from V and 1 base from J, with 10 bases in between. The chain's CDR3 is CASSLQGKNTEAFF. The CDR3 DNA follows: TGTGCCAGCTCACTTCAGGGGAAGAACACTGAAGCTTTCTTT.

The rearrangement uses TRBV5-1 and TRBJ2-3; 7 positions agree with TRBD2. After removal of 4 bases from V and 7 bases from J, the junction contained 15 bases not matched to a gene. This CDR3 is 16 amino acids long. From germline, CDR1 is SGHRS and CDR2 YFSETQ. CDR3 protein: CASSLVGGSRRNTQYF. Here the CDR3 DNA reads TGCGCCAGCAGCCTGGTTGGCGGGAGCCGCAGGAATACGCAGTATTTT.

The chain has TRBV29-1 and TRBJ2-7; the D gene is possibly TRBD2 (5 bases). Germline-derived CDR1 and CDR2 are SQVTM and ANQGSEA. The V end was cut by 6 bases, the J end by 7 bases, with 25 bases between. The CDR3 is made up of 15 amino acids. The chain's CDR3 is CSVGQSGVGLGEQYF. CDR3 DNA: TGCAGCGTAGGGCAAAGCGGTGTCGGTTTGGGGGAGCAGTACTTC.

This chain uses TRBV6-5 with TRBJ1-2; D is perhaps TRBD1 (5 bases). V gave up 7 bases and J gave up 2 bases, with 17 bases separating them. The CDR3 consists of 15 residues. CDR1 is MNHEY and CDR2 is SVGAGI in the germline V gene. The CDR3 loop is CASTPRGRGNYGYTF. CDR3 DNA sequence: TGTGCCAGCACCCCTAGGGGAAGGGGCAACTATGGCTACACCTTC.

This clone was detected only once. The rearrangement links TRBV18 to TRBJ1-4; 11 nucleotides align to TRBD1. Per germline, CDR1 KGHSH and CDR2 LQKENI. J gave up 0 bases and V 3 bases, and 9 bases lay outside the gene matches. This CDR3 spans 19 amino acids. The CDR3 DNA reads as TGTGCCAGCTCACCTTATCCGGGACAGGGGGTCGCAACTAATGAAAAACTGTTTTTT. It is translated as CASSPYPGQGVATNEKLFF. Combining the CDR3 with reference TRBV18 and TRBJ1-4 gives the whole variable domain NAGVMQNPRHLVRRRGQEARLRCSPMKGHSHVYWYRQLPEEGLKFMVYLQKENIIDESGMPKERFSAEFPKEGPSILRIQQVVRGDSAAYFCASSPYPGQGVATNEKLFFGSGTQLSVL.

The V call is TRBV3-1 (or the pseudogene TRBV3-2), the J call TRBJ1-1; D is uncertain. Trimming left V 1 base short and J 1 base short, with 10 bases between. Germline CDR1 LGHDT, CDR2 YNNKEL (reference sequence). The CDR3 spans 15 residues. The CDR3 sequence: CASSQVLNGNTEAFF. The CDR3 coding sequence is TGTGCCAGCAGCCAAGTCCTCAACGGGAACACTGAAGCTTTCTTT.

V usage is TRBV3-1 (or the pseudogene TRBV3-2) and J usage is TRBJ2-5; TRBD2 agrees at 9 bases. Germline V gene data show CDR1 as LGHDT and CDR2 as YNNKEL (reference sequence). V was pared by 0 bases and J by 2 bases, with 10 bases of the junction left unmatched. The CDR3 is 18 residues long. In DNA, the CDR3 is TGTGCCAGCAGCCAAGATGGGTCTAGCGGGACCAGACAAGAGACCCAGTACTTC. Translated, it gives CASSQDGSSGTRQETQYF.

The rearrangement uses TRBV7-2 and TRBJ2-2; 8 bases map to TRBD2. Looked up from germline, CDR1 is SGHTA and CDR2 is FQGNSA. Losses at the gene ends were 5 bases for V and 8 bases for J; bases not matched to a gene: 10. The CDR3 consists of 15 residues. CDR3 DNA sequence: TGTGCCAGCAGCCCCCCCGGACTAGCAAATGGGGAGCTGTTTTTT. This encodes CASSPPGLANGELFF.

The V and J genes are TRBV5-4 and TRBJ2-1; 12 bases fit TRBD2. Germline CDR1 is SGHNT and CDR2 is YYREEE (reference sequence). CDR3 length: 17 amino acids. V was pared by 3 bases and J by 5 bases, with 9 bases of the junction left unmatched. The CDR3 nucleotides read TGTGCCAGCAGCTCTGAGGGACTAGCGGGTATCAACAATGAGCAGTTCTTC. Translation: CASSSEGLAGINNEQFF.

V and J are TRBV2 and TRBJ1-5; TRBD1 aligns across 9 bases. Per germline, CDR1 SNHLY and CDR2 FYNNEI. The V and J ends lost 2 bases and 7 bases, in that order; junction bases with no gene match: 12. The CDR3 extends over 17 amino acids. CDR3 bases: TGTGCCAGCAGTGAATATTTGGGACAGGGCCCCCACCAGCCCCAGCATTTT. This translates into CASSEYLGQGPHQPQHF.

The chain combines TRBV7-9 with TRBJ1-1; D is undetermined. From germline, CDR1 is SEHNR and CDR2 FQNEAQ (reference sequence). The CDR3 runs 13 residues. V was pared by 4 bases and J by 3 bases, with 9 bases between. CDR3 sequence reads: CASSSLSDTEAFF. The CDR3 DNA is TGTGCCAGCAGCTCGCTCAGTGACACTGAAGCTTTCTTT.

The rearrangement uses TRBV6-5 and TRBJ2-7; the D gene is possibly TRBD2 (6 bases). CDR1 is MNHEY, CDR2 SVGAGI, per germline. The CDR3 consists of 15 residues. The V end lost 6 bases, the J end lost 0 bases, and 15 bases lay between the germline ends. The CDR3 region is CASRGPGLSSYEQYF. The CDR3 DNA follows: TGTGCCAGCAGGGGGCCGGGACTCAGCTCCTACGAGCAGTACTTC.

This clone has more than one count but fewer than ten. The chain couples TRBV7-2 to TRBJ1-3; D call uncertain. Germline CDR1 SGHTA, CDR2 FQGNSA. V gave up 1 base and J gave up 2 bases, with 15 bases separating them. The CDR3 totals 17 residues. The chain's CDR3 is CASSLVRADLTGNTIYF. CDR3 DNA: TGTGCCAGCAGCTTAGTTCGGGCGGACTTAACTGGAAACACCATATATTTT.

This sequence joins TRBV18 and TRBJ1-1, with 8 bases lining up with TRBD1. Germline trimming cut 6 bases from V and 0 bases from J; bases unmatched to any gene: 12. The germline V gene has CDR1 KGHSH and CDR2 LQKENI. The CDR3 consists of 17 residues. CDR3 sequence reads: CASSRQGFISMNTEAFF. The CDR3, as DNA: TGTGCCAGCTCGAGACAGGGGTTTATCTCAATGAACACTGAAGCTTTCTTT.